These T cell receptor beta chains were read from a single sample in a study of T cell responses to AZD1222 COVID-19 vaccine. The repertoire was sequenced with immunoSEQ multiplex PCR; TCRdb's copy has only in-frame clones and lacks some. The sample carries about 170,000 clones, 90% to 95% recorded once. Sequenced here: peripheral blood, sampled on day 0 of AZD1222 vaccination. The receptors stem from an adult in good health. Both conserved end residues are part of each CDR3. D genes are given only for firm matches. Clone size is not always given. Where it is, it says once, few, many or a class for expanded clones.

d_call: NA; j_call: TRBJ1-1; v_call: TRBV4-2; clone_size: once; cdr3_aa: CASSPGYAGEAFF; cdr3_nt: TGTGCCAGCAGCCCAGGGTACGCGGGTGAAGCTTTCTTT
d_call: TRBD2; j_call: TRBJ2-3; v_call: TRBV12-5; clone_size: once; cdr3_aa: CASGWRESTDTQYF; cdr3_nt: TGTGCTAGTGGTTGGCGGGAGTCCACAGATACGCAGTATTTT
d_call: NA; j_call: TRBJ2-1; v_call: TRBV2; clone_size: NA; cdr3_aa: CASNSMKNEQFF; cdr3_nt: TGTGCCAGCAATTCGATGAAGAATGAGCAGTTCTTC
d_call: NA; j_call: TRBJ2-5; v_call: TRBV15; clone_size: NA; cdr3_aa: CATSRVFRTDDQETQYF; cdr3_nt: TGTGCCACCAGCAGAGTTTTTAGAACAGACGACCAAGAGACCCAGTACTTC
d_call: TRBD1; j_call: TRBJ2-2; v_call: TRBV19; clone_size: NA; cdr3_aa: CASSRTGSNTGELFF; cdr3_nt: TGTGCCAGTAGTCGGACAGGGTCAAACACCGGGGAGCTGTTTTTT
d_call: NA; j_call: TRBJ2-1; v_call: TRBV19; clone_size: NA; cdr3_aa: CASSPGHYNEQFF; cdr3_nt: TGTGCCAGTAGTCCGGGACACTACAATGAGCAGTTCTTC
d_call: TRBD1; j_call: TRBJ1-1; v_call: TRBV7-9; clone_size: NA; cdr3_aa: CASSFLQGRKTEAFF; cdr3_nt: TGTGCCAGCAGTTTTTTACAGGGGAGAAAGACTGAAGCTTTCTTT
d_call: NA; j_call: TRBJ2-3; v_call: TRBV29-1; clone_size: once; cdr3_aa: CSVDRGVGSTDTQYF; cdr3_nt: TGCAGCGTTGATCGAGGGGTGGGCAGCACAGATACGCAGTATTTT
d_call: TRBD1; j_call: TRBJ1-4; v_call: TRBV2; clone_size: NA; cdr3_aa: CASSEGQGAGKLFF; cdr3_nt: TGTGCCAGCAGTGAAGGGCAGGGGGCGGGAAAACTGTTTTTT
d_call: NA; j_call: TRBJ1-6; v_call: TRBV5-4; clone_size: NA; cdr3_aa: CASSSPGPTNSPLHF; cdr3_nt: TGTGCCAGCAGCTCCCCGGGACCGACCAATTCACCCCTCCACTTT
d_call: NA; j_call: TRBJ1-1; v_call: TRBV5-6; clone_size: NA; cdr3_aa: CASSLGLVVEGGEAFF; cdr3_nt: TGTGCCAGCAGCTTGGGATTAGTCGTGGAAGGGGGAGAAGCTTTCTTT
d_call: NA; j_call: TRBJ2-1; v_call: TRBV5-1; clone_size: NA; cdr3_aa: CASSLSGSSIYNEQFF; cdr3_nt: TGCGCCAGCAGCTTATCGGGCAGCAGCATTTACAATGAGCAGTTCTTC
d_call: TRBD1; j_call: TRBJ1-1; v_call: TRBV10-1; clone_size: NA; cdr3_aa: CASSGGQGITEAFF; cdr3_nt: TGCGCCAGCAGTGGTGGACAGGGAATCACTGAAGCTTTCTTT
d_call: NA; j_call: TRBJ1-6; v_call: TRBV10-3; clone_size: NA; cdr3_aa: CAISGSYNSPLHF; cdr3_nt: TGTGCCATCAGCGGCTCCTATAATTCACCCCTCCACTTT
d_call: NA; j_call: TRBJ1-2; v_call: TRBV12-3/TRBV12-4; clone_size: NA; cdr3_aa: CASSLRAGYGYTF; cdr3_nt: TGTGCCAGCAGTTTACGAGCGGGTTATGGCTACACCTTC
d_call: NA; j_call: TRBJ1-2; v_call: TRBV7-9; clone_size: NA; cdr3_aa: CASSLLDSSVYGYTF; cdr3_nt: TGTGCCAGCAGCTTATTGGACAGCAGTGTGTATGGCTACACCTTC
d_call: NA; j_call: TRBJ2-2; v_call: TRBV23-1; clone_size: NA; cdr3_aa: CASSQSYPVVWAGELFF; cdr3_nt: TGCGCCAGCAGTCAATCGTACCCGGTGGTGTGGGCCGGGGAGCTGTTTTTT
d_call: TRBD1; j_call: TRBJ2-7; v_call: TRBV7-8; clone_size: NA; cdr3_aa: CASSLVNRGLSYEQYF; cdr3_nt: TGTGCCAGCAGCTTAGTAAACAGGGGGCTGTCTTACGAGCAGTACTTC
d_call: TRBD1; j_call: TRBJ2-7; v_call: TRBV12-5; clone_size: NA; cdr3_aa: CASGLESGGGYEQYF; cdr3_nt: TGTGCTAGTGGTTTGGAGTCAGGGGGCGGGTACGAGCAGTACTTC
d_call: NA; j_call: TRBJ2-5; v_call: TRBV7-7; clone_size: NA; cdr3_aa: CASSFQVKETQYF; cdr3_nt: TGTGCCAGCAGCTTCCAGGTTAAAGAGACCCAGTACTTC
d_call: TRBD1; j_call: TRBJ2-1; v_call: TRBV11-3; clone_size: once; cdr3_aa: CASSLRGQVGNEQFF; cdr3_nt: TGTGCCAGCAGCCTGCGGGGACAGGTGGGCAATGAGCAGTTCTTC
d_call: NA; j_call: TRBJ1-1; v_call: TRBV18; clone_size: NA; cdr3_aa: CASSKGAGGPFDEAFF; cdr3_nt: TGTGCCAGCTCAAAGGGTGCCGGGGGGCCATTCGATGAAGCTTTCTTT
d_call: TRBD1; j_call: TRBJ2-2; v_call: TRBV6-4; clone_size: NA; cdr3_aa: CASSLTGTTGELFF; cdr3_nt: TGTGCCAGCAGTTTGACAGGGACCACCGGGGAGCTGTTTTTT
d_call: TRBD2; j_call: TRBJ2-3; v_call: TRBV6-2/TRBV6-3; clone_size: NA; cdr3_aa: CASSITGTTIGPISTDTQYF; cdr3_nt: TGTGCCAGCAGTATAACCGGGACTACAATCGGTCCGATTAGCACAGATACGCAGTATTTT